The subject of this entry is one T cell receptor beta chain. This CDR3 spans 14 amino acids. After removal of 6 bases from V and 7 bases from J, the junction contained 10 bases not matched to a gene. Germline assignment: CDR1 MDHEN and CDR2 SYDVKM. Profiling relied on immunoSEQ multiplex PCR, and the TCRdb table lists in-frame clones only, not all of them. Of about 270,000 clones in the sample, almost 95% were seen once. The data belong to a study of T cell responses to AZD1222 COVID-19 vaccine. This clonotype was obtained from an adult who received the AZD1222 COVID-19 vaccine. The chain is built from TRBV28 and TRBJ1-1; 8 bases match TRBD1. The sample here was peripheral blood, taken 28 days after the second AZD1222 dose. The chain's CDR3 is CASSPGQGSIEAFF. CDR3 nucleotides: TGTGCCAGCAGCCCCGGACAGGGTAGTATTGAAGCTTTCTTT.